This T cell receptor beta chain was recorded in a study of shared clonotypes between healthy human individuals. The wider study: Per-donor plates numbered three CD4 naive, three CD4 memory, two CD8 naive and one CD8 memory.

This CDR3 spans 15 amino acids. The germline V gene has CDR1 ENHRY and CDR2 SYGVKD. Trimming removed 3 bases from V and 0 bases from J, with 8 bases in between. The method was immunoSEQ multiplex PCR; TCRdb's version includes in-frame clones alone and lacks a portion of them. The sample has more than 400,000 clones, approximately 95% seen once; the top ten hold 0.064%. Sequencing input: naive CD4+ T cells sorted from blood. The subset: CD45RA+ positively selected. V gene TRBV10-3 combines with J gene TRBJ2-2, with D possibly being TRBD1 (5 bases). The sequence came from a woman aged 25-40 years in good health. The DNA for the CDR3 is TGTGCCATCAGTGATGGACACACGAACACCGGGGAGCTGTTTTTT. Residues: CAISDGHTNTGELFF.